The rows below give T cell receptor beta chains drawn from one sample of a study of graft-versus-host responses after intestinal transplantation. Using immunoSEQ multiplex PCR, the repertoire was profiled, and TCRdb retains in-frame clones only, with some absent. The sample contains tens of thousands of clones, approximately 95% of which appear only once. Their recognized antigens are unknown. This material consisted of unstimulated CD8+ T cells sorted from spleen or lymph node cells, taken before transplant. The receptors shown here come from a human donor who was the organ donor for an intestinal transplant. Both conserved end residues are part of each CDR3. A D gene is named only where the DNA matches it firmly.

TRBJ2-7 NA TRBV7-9 CASSPRGRPFEQYF
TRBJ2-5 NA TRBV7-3 CASSSNGGQEQETQYF
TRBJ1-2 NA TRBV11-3 CASSSPLGGLGGYTF
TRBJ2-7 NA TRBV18 CASSPRVTEQYF
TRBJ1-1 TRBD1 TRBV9 CASSETGSNTEAFF
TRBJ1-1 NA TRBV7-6 CASSLARRGNENTEAFF
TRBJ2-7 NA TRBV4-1 CASSQDSSAGFEGEQYF
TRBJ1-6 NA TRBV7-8 CASRGGNSPLHF
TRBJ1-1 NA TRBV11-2 CASSLELGQGPMNTEAFF
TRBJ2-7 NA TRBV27 CATSPRNSLSYEQYF
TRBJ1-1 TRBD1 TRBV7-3 CASSPGTGVNTEAFF
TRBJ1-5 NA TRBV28 CASSPRSGNQPQHF
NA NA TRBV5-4 CASSRGYEQYF
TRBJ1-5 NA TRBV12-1 CASSFIRHRRDRRQPQHF
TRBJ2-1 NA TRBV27 CASSYFNEQFF
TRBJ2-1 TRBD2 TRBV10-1 CASRGGLAGDITSYNEQFF
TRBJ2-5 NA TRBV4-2 CASSQVAGETQYF
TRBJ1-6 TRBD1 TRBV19 CAADRGGSSPLHF
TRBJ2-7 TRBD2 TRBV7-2 CASSLDRGLAGEQYF
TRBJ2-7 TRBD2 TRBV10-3 CAISEQTAGGSYEQYF
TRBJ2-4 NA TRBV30 CAWSVLKLSSKNIQYF
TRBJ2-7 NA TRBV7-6 CASSLSYEQYF
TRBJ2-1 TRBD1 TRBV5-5 CASSLEGQYNEQFF
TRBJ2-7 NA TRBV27 CASSLSSRYEQYF
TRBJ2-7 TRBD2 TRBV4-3 CASSQVIGGYEQYF
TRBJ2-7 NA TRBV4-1 CASSQEVVDVANYEQYF
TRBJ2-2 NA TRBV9 CASSGKGATGELFF
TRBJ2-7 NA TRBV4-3 CASSQSRGKAYEQYF
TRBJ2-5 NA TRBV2 CASSEYAQETQYF
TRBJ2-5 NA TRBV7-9 CASSLIGDLQETQYF
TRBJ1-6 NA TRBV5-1 CASSLANSPLHF
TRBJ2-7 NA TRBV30 CAWSVGGRHEQYF
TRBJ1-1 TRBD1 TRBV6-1 CASSESGGWNTEAFF
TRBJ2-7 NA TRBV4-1 CASSQGTYEQYF
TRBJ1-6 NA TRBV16 CASSHRARDTNSYNSPLHF
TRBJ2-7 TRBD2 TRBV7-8 CASKLAGGEQYF
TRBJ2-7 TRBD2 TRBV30 CAWRALAGGPYEQYF
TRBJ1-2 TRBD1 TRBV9 CASSAPHRQGESNYGYTF
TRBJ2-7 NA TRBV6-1 CASSEIDMAYEQYF
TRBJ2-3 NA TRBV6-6 CASSPPHTDTQYF
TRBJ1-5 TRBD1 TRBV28 CASSSRQGDQPQHF
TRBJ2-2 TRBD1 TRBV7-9 CASSLPGQGRLDTGELFF
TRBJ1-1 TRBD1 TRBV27 CASSGQGAEAFF